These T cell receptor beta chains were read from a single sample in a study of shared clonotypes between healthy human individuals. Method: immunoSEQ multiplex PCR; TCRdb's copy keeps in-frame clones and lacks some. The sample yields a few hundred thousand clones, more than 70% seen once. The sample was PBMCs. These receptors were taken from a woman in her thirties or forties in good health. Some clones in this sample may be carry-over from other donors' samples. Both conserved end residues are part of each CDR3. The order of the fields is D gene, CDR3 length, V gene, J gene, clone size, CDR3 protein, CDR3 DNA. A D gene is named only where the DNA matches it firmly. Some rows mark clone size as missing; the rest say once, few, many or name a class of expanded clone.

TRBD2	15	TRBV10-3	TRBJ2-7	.	CAISEYGGESYEQYF	TGTGCCATCAGTGAGTACGGGGGGGAGAGCTACGAGCAGTACTTC
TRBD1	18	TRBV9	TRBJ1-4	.	CASSPSLPEDRVNEKLFF	TGTGCCAGCAGCCCGTCTCTGCCGGAGGACAGGGTGAATGAAAAACTGTTTTTT
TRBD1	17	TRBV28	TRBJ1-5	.	CASSPGTGIFSNQPQHF	TGTGCCAGCAGCCCCGGGACAGGGATTTTTAGCAATCAGCCCCAGCATTTT
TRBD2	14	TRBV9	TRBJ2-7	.	CASSAGTRGYEQYF	TGTGCCAGCAGCGCTGGGACTAGGGGATACGAGCAGTACTTC
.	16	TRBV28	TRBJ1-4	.	CASRTRAGETNEKLFF	TGTGCCAGCAGAACCAGGGCCGGGGAAACTAATGAAAAACTGTTTTTT
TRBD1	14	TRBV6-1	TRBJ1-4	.	CASSGDRTTEKLFF	TGTGCCAGCAGCGGGGACAGGACGACCGAAAAACTGTTTTTT
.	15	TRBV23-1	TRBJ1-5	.	CASSQSYRSNQPQHF	TGCGCCAGCAGTCAATCGTACAGGAGTAATCAGCCCCAGCATTTT
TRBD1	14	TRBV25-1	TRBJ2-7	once	CASSETGTAYEQYF	TGTGCCAGCAGTGAGACCGGGACAGCTTACGAGCAGTACTTC
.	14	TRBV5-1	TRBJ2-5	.	CASSFQGLGETQYF	TGCGCCAGCAGCTTCCAGGGACTTGGAGAGACCCAGTACTTC
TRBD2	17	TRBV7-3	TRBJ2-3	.	CASSPQASGTRTDTQYF	TGTGCCAGCAGCCCCCAAGCCAGCGGGACTCGCACAGATACGCAGTATTTT
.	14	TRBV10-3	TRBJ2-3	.	CAISDSQGTDTQYF	TGTGCCATCAGTGACTCCCAAGGCACAGATACGCAGTATTTT
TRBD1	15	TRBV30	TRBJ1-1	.	CAWSGQDRALTEAFF	TGTGCCTGGAGTGGCCAAGACAGGGCACTCACTGAAGCTTTCTTT
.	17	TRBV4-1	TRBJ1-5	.	CASSQDRDFGGNQPQHF	TGCGCCAGCAGCCAAGACAGGGATTTCGGGGGCAATCAGCCCCAGCATTTT
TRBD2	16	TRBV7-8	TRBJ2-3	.	CASSLQLAGVTDTQYF	TGTGCCAGCAGCTTACAACTAGCGGGAGTTACAGATACGCAGTATTTT
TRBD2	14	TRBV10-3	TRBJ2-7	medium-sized	CAISETSGRYEQYF	TGTGCCATCAGTGAGACTAGCGGGAGGTACGAGCAGTACTTC
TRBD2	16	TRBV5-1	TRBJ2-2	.	CASSLQGLAMTGELFF	TGCGCCAGCAGCTTACAGGGACTAGCTATGACCGGGGAGCTGTTTTTT
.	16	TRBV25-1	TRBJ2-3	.	CASSDPGRGSTDTQYF	TGTGCCAGCAGTGACCCGGGACGAGGGTCCACAGATACGCAGTATTTT
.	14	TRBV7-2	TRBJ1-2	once	CASSFRRGEGGYTF	TGTGCCAGCAGCTTTCGGAGGGGGGAGGGTGGCTACACCTTC
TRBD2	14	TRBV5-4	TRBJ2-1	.	CASSLVLAGGEQFF	TGTGCCAGCAGCTTAGTACTAGCGGGAGGTGAGCAGTTCTTC
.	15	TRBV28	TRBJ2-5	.	CASSLGWAQEETQYF	TGTGCCAGCAGTTTGGGGTGGGCGCAGGAGGAGACCCAGTACTTC
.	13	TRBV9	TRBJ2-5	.	CASSTGGQETQYF	TGTGCCAGCAGCACCGGGGGCCAAGAGACCCAGTACTTC
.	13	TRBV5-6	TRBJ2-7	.	CASRTGTPYEQYF	TGTGCCAGCAGGACCGGGACACCCTACGAGCAGTACTTC
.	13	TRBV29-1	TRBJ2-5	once	CSVVVSSGETQYF	TGCAGCGTTGTTGTCTCCTCAGGGGAGACCCAGTACTTC
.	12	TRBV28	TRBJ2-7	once	CASGRGTYEQYF	TGTGCCAGCGGGAGAGGGACTTACGAGCAGTACTTC
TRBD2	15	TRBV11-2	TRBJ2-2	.	CASSHSGKNTGELFF	TGTGCCAGCAGTCATAGCGGGAAAAACACCGGGGAGCTGTTTTTT
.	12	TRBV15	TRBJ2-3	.	CATSRTTDTQYF	TGTGCCACCAGCAGGACAACAGATACGCAGTATTTT
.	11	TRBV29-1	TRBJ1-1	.	CSGDKNTEAFF	TGCAGCGGGGACAAGAACACTGAAGCTTTCTTT
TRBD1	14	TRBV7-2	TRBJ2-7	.	CASSVGTGYYEQYF	TGTGCCAGCAGCGTCGGGACAGGGTACTACGAGCAGTACTTC
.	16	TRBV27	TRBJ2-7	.	CASKRSQGLGLREQYF	TGTGCCAGCAAGAGGTCTCAGGGGTTGGGACTACGGGAGCAGTACTTC
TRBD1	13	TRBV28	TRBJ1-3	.	CASGDSIGNTIYF	TGTGCCAGTGGGGACAGCATTGGAAACACCATATATTTT
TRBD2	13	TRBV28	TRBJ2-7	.	CASSLLAGSEQYF	TGTGCCAGCAGTTTACTAGCGGGGAGCGAGCAGTACTTC
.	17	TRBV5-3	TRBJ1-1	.	CARSFVWIPGGNTEAFF	TGTGCCAGAAGCTTTGTATGGATCCCGGGGGGGAACACTGAAGCCTTCTTT
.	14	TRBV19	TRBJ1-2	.	CASSSTVSVYGYTF	TGTGCCAGTAGTAGCACAGTTTCCGTCTATGGCTACACCTTC
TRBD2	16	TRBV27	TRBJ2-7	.	CASSFLAGGISYEQYF	TGTGCCAGCAGTTTTCTGGCGGGAGGGATTTCCTACGAGCAGTACTTC
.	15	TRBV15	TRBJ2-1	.	CATSRVRPGINEQFF	TGTGCCACCAGCAGAGTCCGTCCAGGGATTAATGAGCAGTTCTTC
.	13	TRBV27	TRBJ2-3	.	CASSFTNTDTQYF	TGTGCCAGCAGTTTTACTAACACAGATACGCAGTATTTT
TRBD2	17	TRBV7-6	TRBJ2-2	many	CASSLGLAGDNTGELFF	TGTGCCAGCAGCTTAGGACTAGCGGGAGATAACACCGGGGAGCTGTTTTTT
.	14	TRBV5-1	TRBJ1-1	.	CASSAGTVGTEAFF	TGCGCCAGCAGCGCTGGGACGGTGGGGACTGAAGCTTTCTTT
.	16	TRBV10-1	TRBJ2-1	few	CASSESSGPPPNEQFF	TGCGCCAGCAGTGAGTCCTCGGGACCCCCACCCAATGAGCAGTTCTTC
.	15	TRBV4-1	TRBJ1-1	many	CASSIGREEGTEAFF	TGCGCCAGCAGCATCGGCCGGGAAGAGGGCACTGAAGCTTTCTTT
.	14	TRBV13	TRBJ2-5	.	CASSFTGTGETQYF	TGTGCCAGCAGCTTCACCGGGACCGGGGAGACCCAGTACTTC
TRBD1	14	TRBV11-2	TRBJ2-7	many	CASSLLGTAYEQYF	TGTGCCAGCAGCTTACTCGGGACAGCCTACGAGCAGTACTTC
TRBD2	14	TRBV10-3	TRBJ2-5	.	CAIIGTSGRETQYF	TGTGCCATCATTGGGACTAGCGGGAGAGAGACCCAGTACTTC
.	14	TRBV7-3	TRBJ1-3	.	CASSLSGSGNTIYF	TGTGCCAGCAGCTTATCAGGGTCGGGAAACACCATATATTTT
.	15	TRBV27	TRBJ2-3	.	CASSSLQGRIDTQYF	TGTGCCAGCAGTTCCCTACAGGGTAGAATAGATACGCAGTATTTT
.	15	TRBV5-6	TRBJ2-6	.	CASSLGVSGANVLTF	TGTGCCAGCAGCTTGGGGGTCTCTGGGGCCAACGTCCTGACTTTC
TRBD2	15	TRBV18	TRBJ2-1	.	CASSPTSSSYNEQFF	TGTGCCAGCTCACCGACTAGCAGCTCCTACAATGAGCAGTTCTTC
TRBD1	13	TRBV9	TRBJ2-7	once	CASSIGQGSEQHF	TGTGCCAGCAGCATCGGACAGGGGTCAGAGCAGCACTTC
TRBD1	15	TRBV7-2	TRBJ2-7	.	CASSFGTGDSYEQYF	TGTGCCAGCAGCTTTGGGACAGGGGATTCCTACGAGCAGTACTTC
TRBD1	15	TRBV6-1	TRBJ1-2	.	CASGLRTGGGYGYTF	TGTGCCAGCGGTCTCCGGACAGGGGGGGGATATGGCTACACCTTC
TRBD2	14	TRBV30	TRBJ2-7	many	CAWRPWREGREQYF	TGTGCCTGGAGGCCCTGGCGGGAGGGCCGCGAGCAGTACTTC
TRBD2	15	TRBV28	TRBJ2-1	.	CASLGLAGVNNEQFF	TGTGCCAGCCTGGGGTTAGCGGGAGTCAACAATGAGCAGTTCTTC
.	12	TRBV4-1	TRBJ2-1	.	CASSSPWDEQFF	TGCGCCAGCAGCTCCCCCTGGGATGAGCAGTTCTTC
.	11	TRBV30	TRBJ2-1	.	CAWDNPNEQFF	TGTGCCTGGGACAACCCCAATGAGCAGTTCTTC
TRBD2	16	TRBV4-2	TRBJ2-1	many	CASSQDSSSGDNEQFF	TGTGCCAGCAGCCAAGATTCGTCTAGCGGGGACAATGAGCAGTTCTTC